The source of this T cell receptor (beta chain) is a study of T cells after yellow fever vaccination. J lost 9 bases, V lost 5 bases, and 7 bases had no gene match. CDR1 and CDR2 from the germline V gene are MNHNS and SASEGT. This CDR3 is 15 amino acids long. A single record per CDR3 protein comes from TCRdb applying MiXCR to the 5' RACE reads. The sample has 450,000 to 550,000 distinct CDR3 sequences, about a fifth seen once; the top ten hold about a sixth. The sequence derives from a man aged 18 to 35 who received the YFV17D yellow fever vaccine. The sequences come from PBMCs, collected about 20 days after the first yellow fever vaccination. The chain is built from TRBV6-1 and TRBJ1-6; 10 nucleotides align to TRBD1. DNA of the CDR3: TGTGCCAGCAGTCGGACAGGGGGTACAGGTTCACCCCTCCACTTT. Its translation is CASSRTGGTGSPLHF.